This paragraph covers one T cell receptor (beta chain) sequence. The antigen remains undetermined. Stated time point: healthy volunteer bleed at 2 weeks. Unfractionated whole blood yielded total RNA. This entry belongs to a study of human T cells and chemical hapten exposure. The overall study: Variation in per-sample TCR yields came mainly from small pooled library volume differences.

The study, taken as a whole, reports: Once DPC sensitization occurred, TCRs above 1 in 1000 frequency showed no change.

Trimming shortened V by 8 bases and J by 4 bases, and 15 bases separated the two germline ends. This CDR3 spans 14 amino acids. Individual cDNA molecules received unique molecular identifiers in the library. TCRdb used MiXCR to reprocess the RACE reads, holding one entry per CDR3 protein. Of approximately 90,000 distinct CDR3 sequences in the sample, about 10% were seen once. The genes are TRBV12-3 or TRBV12-4 and TRBJ2-1; D ambiguous. Input material: whole blood. The sequence derives from a female donor in good health. Some clones in this sample may be carry-over from other donors' samples. The CDR3 region has the DNA TGTGCCAGCGGGAATGTTTCGGTTTACAATGAGCAGTTCTTC. It encodes CASGNVSVYNEQFF.